What follows is one T cell receptor (beta chain) and its context. This CDR3 is 15 amino acids long. Unmatched junction bases numbered 6, after V lost 8 bases and J lost 5 bases. Germline V lookup: CDR1 MNHNS, CDR2 SASEGT. The sample is drawn from a study of T cell changes during pregnancy in multiple sclerosis. Profiled with immunoSEQ multiplex PCR; TCRdb holds only in-frame clones, not every one. The table lists under 55,000 clones, 93% of them singletons. V usage is TRBV6-1 and J usage is TRBJ2-1; 13 bases fit TRBD2. The TCR originated in a female donor with multiple sclerosis, enrolled in a pregnancy study. Sequenced here: peripheral blood, sampled in the second trimester of pregnancy. The CDR3 is CASRAGLAGNNEQFF. CDR3 nucleotides: TGTGCCAGCCGGGCGGGACTAGCGGGAAACAATGAGCAGTTCTTC.